This is a list of T cell receptor beta chains from one sample in a study of CDR3 diversity in severe acne. Each CDR3 protein gets one entry after TCRdb re-called the PCR reads with MiXCR. The sample has fewer than 100,000 distinct CDR3 sequences; 51% are singletons. The sequencing sample was made of blood. All receptors come from a male donor in good health, without acne. The CDR3 runs from the conserved cysteine through the conserved F or W. The D gene is left open where the match is weak. Only some rows state a clone size, as once, few, many or a class for expanded clones.

>TRBV5-1|.|.|TRBJ1-4
CASSPGDNEKLFF
TGCGCCAGCAGCCCGGGAGATAATGAAAAACTGTTTTTT
>TRBV25-1|.|many|TRBJ2-5
CASSVRPAQETQYF
TGTGCCAGCAGTGTTAGACCCGCCCAAGAGACCCAGTACTTC
>TRBV7-9|.|.|TRBJ1-1
CASSHQDSLLEAFF
TGTGCCAGCAGCCATCAGGACAGTCTCCTTGAAGCTTTCTTT
>TRBV7-8|.|few|TRBJ2-7
CASSAKSQMGPVEQYF
TGTGCCAGCAGCGCCAAGTCCCAAATGGGGCCGGTCGAGCAGTACTTC
>TRBV19|.|.|TRBJ1-6
CASSAPGQGRDSPLHF
TGTGCCAGTAGTGCTCCGGGCCAGGGCAGGGATTCACCCCTCCACTTT
>TRBV7-3|.|.|TRBJ2-2
CASSSYLNTGELFF
TGTGCCAGCAGCTCCTACCTCAACACCGGGGAGCTGTTTTTT
>TRBV13|.|.|TRBJ2-7
CASSPAGRPPYEQYF
TGTGCCAGCAGCCCGGCGGGGCGCCCACCTTACGAGCAGTACTTC
>TRBV20-1|.|.|TRBJ1-5
CSARWETQHF
TGCAGTGCTCGGTGGGAGACCCAGCATTTT
>TRBV7-9|.|once|TRBJ1-2
CASSGDALQGYTF
TGTGCCAGCAGTGGAGACGCTCTACAAGGCTACACCTTC
>TRBV5-8|.|.|TRBJ1-1
CASSFPGGARTEAFF
TGTGCCAGCAGCTTTCCGGGGGGCGCTAGGACTGAAGCTTTCTTT
>TRBV7-9|.|.|TRBJ2-7
CASSLVGGSEQYF
TGTGCCAGCAGCTTAGTAGGTGGAAGCGAGCAGTACTTC
>TRBV25-1|.|.|TRBJ1-5
CASSPDSYSNQPQHF
TGTGCCAGCTCGCCAGACAGTTATAGCAATCAGCCCCAGCATTTT
>TRBV10-3|.|.|TRBJ2-3
CAISASTDTQYF
TGTGCCATCAGCGCCAGCACAGATACGCAGTATTTT
>TRBV28|TRBD1|.|TRBJ2-2
CASSFPGQAMNTGELFF
TGTGCCAGCAGTTTTCCCGGACAGGCGATGAACACCGGGGAGCTGTTTTTT
>TRBV6-5|TRBD1|.|TRBJ2-7
CASPERGPYEQYF
TGTGCCAGCCCTGAGAGGGGGCCCTACGAGCAGTACTTC
>TRBV5-8|.|many|TRBJ1-5
CASSLDTSNQPQHF
TGTGCCAGCAGCTTGGACACCAGCAATCAGCCCCAGCATTTT
>TRBV6-6|.|.|TRBJ1-1
CASSPGGSGPSEAFF
TGTGCCAGCAGTCCCGGGGGGTCGGGACCAAGCGAAGCTTTCTTT
>TRBV7-2|TRBD2|.|TRBJ2-1
CASSSADSGTSNEQFF
TGTGCCAGCAGCTCCGCCGATAGCGGGACTAGCAATGAGCAGTTCTTC
>TRBV25-1|.|.|TRBJ1-1
CASSADQGRNTEAFF
TGTGCCAGCAGTGCAGACCAGGGCAGAAACACTGAAGCTTTCTTT
>TRBV20-1|TRBD2|.|TRBJ2-7
CSAKTSGTPLYEQYF
TGCAGTGCTAAGACTAGCGGGACCCCTTTGTACGAGCAGTACTTC
>TRBV20-1|TRBD1|.|TRBJ1-6
CSVGQGPIPLPLHF
TGCAGTGTGGGACAGGGGCCCATACCACTACCCCTCCACTTT
>TRBV2|.|.|TRBJ2-1
CASRRFNERFF
TGTGCCAGCAGAAGGTTCAATGAGCGTTTCTTC
>TRBV3-1|.|many|TRBJ2-3
CASSQVSGTTDTQYF
TGTGCCAGCAGCCAAGTGTCAGGAACCACAGATACGCAGTATTTT
>TRBV24-1|.|.|TRBJ2-5
CAASVAGGQETQYF
TGTGCCGCCAGCGTGGCAGGGGGGCAAGAGACCCAGTACTTC
>TRBV19|TRBD1|.|TRBJ2-7
CASSFQGARYEQYF
TGTGCCAGTAGCTTCCAGGGGGCGCGTTACGAGCAGTACTTC
>TRBV7-6|.|medium-sized|TRBJ2-1
CASNMGISYNEQFF
TGTGCCAGCAATATGGGCATCTCCTACAATGAGCAGTTCTTC
>TRBV7-8|.|many|TRBJ1-3
CASSLPGSSGNTIYF
TGTGCCAGCAGCTTACCCGGAAGCTCTGGAAACACCATATATTTT
>TRBV4-2|.|.|TRBJ1-2
CASSQPLAPGTAYGYTF
TGTGCCAGCAGCCAACCCCTAGCGCCGGGGACCGCCTATGGCTACACCTTC
>TRBV20-1|.|.|TRBJ1-2
CSASVTEAFFGYTF
.
>TRBV2|TRBD1|.|TRBJ2-2
CARRRDRNTGELFF
TGTGCCAGACGAAGGGACAGGAACACCGGGGAGCTGTTTTTT
>TRBV29-1|.|.|TRBJ2-5
CSVELKTQYF
TGCAGCGTTGAGTTGAAGACCCAGTACTTC
>TRBV7-8|TRBD2|.|TRBJ2-1
CASSLAGGGNEQFF
TGTGCCAGCAGCTTAGCGGGGGGGGGTAATGAGCAGTTCTTC
>TRBV7-9|.|.|TRBJ2-5
CASSLGRGRETQYF
TGTGCCAGCAGCTTAGGAAGGGGTCGAGAGACCCAGTACTTC
>TRBV5-8|TRBD1|.|TRBJ2-7
CASPRPGTGIYEQYF
TGTGCCAGCCCTCGGCCGGGGACAGGGATTTACGAGCAGTACTTC
>TRBV3-1|.|many|TRBJ2-5
CASSPPGVAETQYF
TGTGCCAGCAGCCCCCCTGGAGTAGCAGAGACCCAGTACTTC
>TRBV24-1|.|.|TRBJ2-5
CATSEGLRRQGTQYF
TGTGCCACCAGTGAGGGATTGAGGCGGCAGGGGACCCAGTACTTC
>TRBV7-2|TRBD2|.|TRBJ2-1
CASSLTSGNDEQFF
TGTGCCAGCAGCCTGACTAGCGGGAACGATGAGCAGTTCTTC
>TRBV7-2|.|few|TRBJ1-6
CASSFDRSGNSPLHF
TGTGCCAGCAGCTTCGATCGGTCGGGTAATTCACCCCTCCACTTT
>TRBV7-8|.|.|TRBJ1-1
CASTLGLDTEAFF
TGTGCCAGCACCCTGGGACTGGACACTGAAGCTTTCTTT
>TRBV12-3/TRBV12-4|.|.|TRBJ1-1
CASSPGGAAEAFF
TGTGCCAGCAGTCCCGGGGGGGCCGCTGAAGCTTTCTTT
>TRBV29-1|TRBD2|.|TRBJ2-7
CSVEDRQNIGEGYEQYF
TGCAGCGTTGAAGATCGGCAGAATATAGGGGAGGGTTACGAGCAGTACTTC